This TCR beta chain is drawn from a study of beta chain features in type 1 diabetes. Expressed TCRB transcripts were sequenced, since all the RNA that had been isolated was reverse transcribed. Profiling relied on immunoSEQ multiplex PCR, and the TCRdb table lists in-frame clones only, not all of them. Of around 450,000 clones in the sample, more than 9.5% were seen once. The length of the CDR3 is 12 residues. Trimming shortened V by 7 bases and J by 7 bases, and 14 bases separated the two germline ends. Germline lookup yields CDR1 GTSNPN and CDR2 SVGIG (reference sequence). What was sequenced was naive CD4+ T cells from blood. J is TRBJ2-1 and V is TRBV30, with D maybe TRBD1 (6 bases). The clonotype comes from a young woman in good health. This CDR3 is CASRGWANEQFF. The DNA for the CDR3 is TGTGCCTCCAGGGGATGGGCTAATGAGCAGTTCTTC.